The 24 T cell receptor beta chains listed next were all sequenced from one sample in a study of PD-1 blockade in mismatch repair-deficient tumors. Here immunoSEQ multiplex PCR was the method, and the copy in TCRdb shows in-frame clones only, minus some. This table has tens of thousands of clones, 65% to 85% appearing once. Sequenced material: PBMCs, taken roughly 6 weeks after starting pembrolizumab. The receptors were sampled from an adult with mismatch repair-deficient cancer.

This chain joins TRBV5-1 and TRBJ1-1; 11 bases are shared with TRBD1. This CDR3 comprises 15 residues. Germline assignment: CDR1 SGHRS and CDR2 YFSETQ. Unmatched junction bases numbered 5, after V lost 4 bases and J lost 3 bases. The CDR3 spells CASSGQGAQDTEAFF. In DNA, the CDR3 is TGCGCCAGCAGCGGACAGGGGGCGCAGGACACTGAAGCTTTCTTT.

V gene TRBV5-4 combines with J gene TRBJ2-1, with D uncertain. CDR1 is SGHNT, CDR2 YYREEE, per germline (reference sequence). V shed 0 bases and J shed 0 bases, with 7 bases lying between them. The CDR3 is 15 amino acids. The CDR3 protein is CASSLGLLSYNEQFF. The CDR3 DNA reads TGTGCCAGCAGCTTGGGCCTACTCTCCTACAATGAGCAGTTCTTC.

The chain joins TRBV5-1 to TRBJ1-1, with D maybe TRBD1 (6 bases). Trimming pared 3 bases from V and 2 bases from J, leaving 14 bases between. Germline CDR1 is SGHRS and CDR2 is YFSETQ. The CDR3 totals 15 residues. CDR3 region: CASSSKGHRNTEAFF. CDR3 coding DNA: TGCGCCAGCAGCTCAAAGGGACACAGAAACACTGAAGCTTTCTTT.

This chain joins TRBV28 and TRBJ2-7; 7 bases map to TRBD2. V trimming: 2 bases; J trimming: 3 bases; junction bases outside the gene matches: 4. This CDR3 has 14 residues. Germline V gene lookup returns CDR1 MDHEN and CDR2 SYDVKM. The CDR3 loop reads CASSLTTGGYEQYF. The CDR3 coding sequence is TGTGCCAGCAGTTTAACAACGGGAGGCTACGAGCAGTACTTC.

This rearrangement joins TRBV19 to TRBJ1-2; possibly TRBD1 for D (5 bases). The V gene's germline CDR1 is LNHDA and CDR2 SQIVND (reference sequence). V lost 6 bases, J lost 4 bases, and 12 bases lay in between. The CDR3 covers 13 residues. The CDR3 reads CASSLDISYGYTF. The CDR3 bases are TGTGCCAGTAGCCTGGACATATCCTATGGCTACACCTTC.

This CDR3 is CAISARGNDEQFF. The CDR3 DNA sequence: TGTGCCATCAGCGCCCGGGGGAACGATGAGCAGTTCTTC. V gene TRBV10-3 combines with J gene TRBJ2-1; TRBD2 might be the D (6 bases). CDR1 is ENHRY, CDR2 SYGVKD, per germline. The germline V and J ends were trimmed by 6 bases and 8 bases, with 14 bases remaining between them. The CDR3 has 13 amino acids.

The V and J genes are TRBV30 and TRBJ1-1; D gene uncertain. Looked up from germline, CDR1 is GTSNPN and CDR2 is SVGIG (reference sequence). V shed 2 bases and J shed 5 bases, with 12 bases lying between them. This CDR3 has 13 residues. The CDR3 loop is CAWSLTAVTEAFF. The CDR3 nucleotides are TGTGCCTGGAGTTTGACTGCGGTAACTGAAGCTTTCTTT.

The chain combines TRBV28 with TRBJ1-2; 7 bases match TRBD1. The CDR3 has 13 amino acids. Looked up from germline, CDR1 is MDHEN and CDR2 is SYDVKM. The ends lost 8 bases at V and 3 bases at J; junction bases unmatched: 6. Here the CDR3 reads CASFETGYYGYTF. CDR3 DNA sequence: TGTGCCAGCTTTGAGACAGGGTACTATGGCTACACCTTC.

The chain recombines TRBV19 with TRBJ2-1; possible D gene TRBD2, 5 bases. Germline V gives CDR1 LNHDA, CDR2 SQIVND (reference sequence). Deletions cut 5 bases from V and 2 bases from J, with 19 bases between. The CDR3 is made up of 17 amino acids. The CDR3 DNA sequence: TGTGCCAGTAGTGGGCCACAAACGGGAAGGACCTACAATGAGCAGTTCTTC. The encoded protein is CASSGPQTGRTYNEQFF.

By proportion, this clone is medium-sized (0.01 to 0.1%). The chain has TRBV9 and TRBJ2-7; TRBD2 matches 11 bases. The CDR3 contains 14 residues. Trimming removed 4 bases from V and 6 bases from J; junction bases left unmatched: 6. CDR1 SGDLS and CDR2 YYNGEE come from the germline V gene. For the CDR3, the DNA is TGTGCCAGCAGCCCGGGACTAGCGGTGCTCGAGCAGTACTTC. Protein sequence: CASSPGLAVLEQYF. Using reference TRBV9 and TRBJ2-7 for the parts outside the CDR3, the full variable domain is DSGVTQTPKHLITATGQRVTLRCSPRSGDLSVYWYQQSLDQGLQFLIQYYNGEERAKGNILERFSAQQFPDLHSELNLSSLELGDSALYFCASSPGLAVLEQYFGPGTRLTVT.

The chain links TRBV18 to TRBJ2-6; D remains unclear. The germline CDR1 and CDR2 sequences are KGHSH and LQKENI. This CDR3 comprises 15 residues. V was pared by 5 bases and J by 0 bases, with 8 bases between. The CDR3 bases are TGTGCCAGCTCAAATTATATCTCTGGGGCCAACGTCCTGACTTTC. Its translation is CASSNYISGANVLTF. Combining the CDR3 with reference TRBV18 and TRBJ2-6 gives the whole variable domain NAGVMQNPRHLVRRRGQEARLRCSPMKGHSHVYWYRQLPEEGLKFMVYLQKENIIDESGMPKERFSAEFPKEGPSILRIQQVVRGDSAAYFCASSNYISGANVLTFGAGSRLTVL.

This rearrangement joins TRBV19 to TRBJ2-5, with 13 bases fitting TRBD2. CDR1 LNHDA and CDR2 SQIVND come from the germline V gene (reference sequence). Trimming removed 6 bases from V and 7 bases from J; junction bases left unmatched: 8. The CDR3 totals 15 residues. The CDR3 is CASRSLAGGSGTQYF. In nucleotides, the CDR3 is TGTGCCAGTAGGTCACTAGCGGGAGGGTCCGGGACCCAGTACTTC. Variable domain in full (rest from reference TRBV19 and TRBJ2-5): DGGITQSPKYLFRKEGQNVTLSCEQNLNHDAMYWYRQDPGQGLRLIYYSQIVNDFQKGDIAEGYSVSREKKESFPLTVTSAQKNPTAFYLCASRSLAGGSGTQYFGPGTRLLVL.

This chain uses TRBV12-1 with TRBJ1-4; no DNA check was done on the table's D call, TRBD1. TRBV12-1 is flagged as a pseudogene. This CDR3 contains 18 residues. The CDR3 DNA reads as TGTGCCAGCAGCCCCCTTTACAGGGGGCATAAAGGTAATGAAAAACTGTTTTTT. Translating it yields CASSPLYRGHKGNEKLFF.

There are a few counts of this clone. The rearrangement uses TRBV5-6 and TRBJ2-7; the D call may be TRBD1 or TRBD2 (5 bases each). V was clipped by 4 bases and J by 7 bases, with 12 bases between them. CDR1 is SGHDT, CDR2 YYEEEE, per germline. This CDR3 has 12 amino acids. CDR3 residues: CASSMGAGEQYF. CDR3 DNA sequence: TGTGCCAGCAGCATGGGAGCAGGGGAGCAGTACTTC.

The V call is TRBV29-1, the J call TRBJ1-2, with D possibly being TRBD1 (6 bases). The CDR3 loop spans 12 amino acids. Trimming stripped 4 bases from V and 3 bases from J, with 9 bases between. In germline, CDR1 is SQVTM, CDR2 ANQGSEA. CDR3 in amino acids: CSVVTGYYGYTF. Here the CDR3 DNA reads TGCAGCGTTGTCACAGGGTACTATGGCTACACCTTC. The full variable domain, with the rest looked up from reference TRBV29-1 and TRBJ1-2, is SAVISQKPSRDICQRGTSLTIQCQVDSQVTMMFWYRQQPGQSLTLIATANQGSEATYESGFVIDKFPISRPNLTFSTLTVSNMSPEDSSIYLCSVVTGYYGYTFGSGTRLTVV.

CDR3 protein: CASSIQGADYEKLFF. The DNA for the CDR3 is TGCGCCAGCAGCATACAGGGGGCGGACTATGAAAAACTGTTTTTT. The chain has TRBV5-1 and TRBJ1-4; TRBD1 matches at 9 bases. The germline gives CDR1 SGHRS, CDR2 YFSETQ. The CDR3 consists of 15 residues. Germline trimming cut 4 bases from V and 6 bases from J; bases unmatched to any gene: 7.

The chain recombines TRBV9 with TRBJ1-1, with 8 bases that match TRBD1. CDR3 length: 14 amino acids. The germline gives CDR1 SGDLS, CDR2 YYNGEE. The J segment lost 1 base and the V segment lost 6 bases, leaving 5 bases of the junction unmatched. In DNA, the CDR3 is TGTGCCAGCACTACAGGGGGGGGGAACACTGAAGCTTTCTTT. Amino acid sequence: CASTTGGGNTEAFF.

The chain has TRBV9 and TRBJ2-7; D might be TRBD2 (6 bases). Germline assignment: CDR1 SGDLS and CDR2 YYNGEE. Between the trimmed V and J ends, which lost 7 bases and 0 bases, there was a span of 17 bases. The CDR3 loop spans 15 amino acids. The CDR3 protein is CASSEGSISSYEQYF. The CDR3 coding sequence is TGTGCCAGCTCGGAGGGGTCGATAAGCTCCTACGAGCAGTACTTC.

The V call is TRBV5-4, the J call TRBJ1-1, with 8 bases that match TRBD1. Germline CDR1 is SGHNT and CDR2 is YYREEE (reference sequence). The CDR3 loop spans 13 amino acids. V gave up 0 bases and J gave up 8 bases; unmatched junction bases: 3. Written as DNA, the CDR3 is TGTGCCAGCAGCTTGGGACAGGGGCCAGAAGCTTTCTTT. Protein sequence: CASSLGQGPEAFF.

This clone appeared a few times. The chain combines TRBV25-1 with TRBJ1-2; 9 nucleotides agree with TRBD1. Unmatched junction bases numbered 4, after V lost 6 bases and J lost 8 bases. CDR3 size: 12 residues. Germline CDR1 MGHDK, CDR2 SYGVNS. The CDR3, as DNA: TGTGCCAGCAGCCGGACAGGGGAGGGCTACACCTTC. Translated: CASSRTGEGYTF.

The chain has TRBV19 and TRBJ1-2; 7 bases align to TRBD1. V was clipped by 0 bases and J by 8 bases; unmatched bases: 6. This CDR3 has 14 residues. Germline V lookup: CDR1 LNHDA, CDR2 SQIVND (reference sequence). The CDR3, as DNA: TGTGCCAGTAGTATAGAGGGAAGGGGGCGCGGCTACACCTTC. As protein: CASSIEGRGRGYTF.

The chain couples TRBV7-8 to TRBJ2-5; 8 bases match TRBD2. Germline V gives CDR1 SGHVS, CDR2 FQNEAQ. J gave up 2 bases and V 2 bases, and 10 bases lay outside the gene matches. The CDR3 is made up of 17 amino acids. In nucleotides, the CDR3 is TGTGCCAGCAGCTTATCCGGCAGAGCGGGAGAGCAAGAGACCCAGTACTTC. Encoded protein: CASSLSGRAGEQETQYF.

The chain couples TRBV7-3 to TRBJ1-1; 7 bases match TRBD1. The length of the CDR3 is 16 residues. J lost 5 bases, V lost 4 bases, and 13 bases had no gene match. Germline V lookup: CDR1 SGHTA, CDR2 FQGTGA. CDR3 sequence reads: CASSSQGEGVETEAFF. Here the CDR3 DNA reads TGTGCCAGCAGCTCCCAGGGGGAAGGGGTGGAAACTGAAGCTTTCTTT.

The CDR3 sequence is CASSLTGAKNIQYF. CDR3 DNA sequence: TGTGCCAGCAGCTTGACAGGGGCCAAAAACATTCAGTACTTC. The V call is TRBV7-2, the J call TRBJ2-4; 7 nucleotides agree with TRBD1. The ends lost 3 bases at V and 1 base at J; junction bases unmatched: 0. CDR3 length: 14 residues. Germline lookup yields CDR1 SGHTA and CDR2 FQGNSA.